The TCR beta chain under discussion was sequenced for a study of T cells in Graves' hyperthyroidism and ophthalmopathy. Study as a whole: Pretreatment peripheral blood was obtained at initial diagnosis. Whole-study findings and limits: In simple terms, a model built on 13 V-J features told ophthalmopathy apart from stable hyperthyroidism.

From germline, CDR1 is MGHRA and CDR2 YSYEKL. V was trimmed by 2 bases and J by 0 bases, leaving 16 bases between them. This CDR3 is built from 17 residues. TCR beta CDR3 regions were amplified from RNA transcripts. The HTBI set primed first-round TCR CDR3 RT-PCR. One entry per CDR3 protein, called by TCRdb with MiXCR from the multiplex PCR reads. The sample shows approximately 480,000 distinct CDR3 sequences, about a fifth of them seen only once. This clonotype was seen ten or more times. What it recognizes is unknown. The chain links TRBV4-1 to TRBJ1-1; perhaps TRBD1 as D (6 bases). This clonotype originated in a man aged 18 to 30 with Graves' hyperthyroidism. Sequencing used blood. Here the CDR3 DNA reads TGCGCCAGCAGCCAACAAACACCGGGACACGTGAACACTGAAGCTTTCTTT. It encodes CASSQQTPGHVNTEAFF.